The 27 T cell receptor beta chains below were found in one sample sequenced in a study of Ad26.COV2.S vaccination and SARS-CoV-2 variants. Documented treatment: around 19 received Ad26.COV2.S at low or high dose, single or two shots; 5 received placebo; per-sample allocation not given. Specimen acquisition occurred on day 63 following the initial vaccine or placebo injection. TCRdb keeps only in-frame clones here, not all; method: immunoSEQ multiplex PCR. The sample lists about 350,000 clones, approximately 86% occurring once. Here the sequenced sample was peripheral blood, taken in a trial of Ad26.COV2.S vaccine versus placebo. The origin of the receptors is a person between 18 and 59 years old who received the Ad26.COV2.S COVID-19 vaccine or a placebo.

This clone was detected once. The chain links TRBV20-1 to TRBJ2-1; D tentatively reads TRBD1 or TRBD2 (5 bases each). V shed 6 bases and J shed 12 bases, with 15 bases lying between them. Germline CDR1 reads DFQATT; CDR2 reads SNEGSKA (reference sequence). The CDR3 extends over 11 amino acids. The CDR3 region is CSASTGTGQFF. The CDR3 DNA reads TGCAGTGCCAGTACCGGGACCGGGCAGTTCTTC.

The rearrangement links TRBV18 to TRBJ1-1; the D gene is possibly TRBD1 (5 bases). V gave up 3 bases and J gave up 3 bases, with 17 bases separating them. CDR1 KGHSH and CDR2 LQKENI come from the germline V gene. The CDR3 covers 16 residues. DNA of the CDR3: TGTGCCAGCTCACCTCTCGAAGCGGGGGGTCACACTGAAGCTTTCTTT. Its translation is CASSPLEAGGHTEAFF.

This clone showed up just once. The CDR3 reads CAPGPYEQYF. In nucleotides, the CDR3 is TGTGCCCCTGGGCCCTACGAGCAGTACTTC. The chain has TRBV12-5 and TRBJ2-7; no reliable D call. The germline CDR1 and CDR2 sequences are LGHNT and FRNRAP. This CDR3 contains 10 residues.

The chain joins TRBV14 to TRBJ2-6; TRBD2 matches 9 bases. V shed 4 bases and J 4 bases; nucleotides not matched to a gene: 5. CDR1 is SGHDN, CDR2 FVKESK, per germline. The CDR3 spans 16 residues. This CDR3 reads CASSPLAGDGANVLTF. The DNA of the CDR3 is TGTGCCAGCAGCCCTTTAGCGGGAGACGGGGCCAACGTCCTGACTTTC.

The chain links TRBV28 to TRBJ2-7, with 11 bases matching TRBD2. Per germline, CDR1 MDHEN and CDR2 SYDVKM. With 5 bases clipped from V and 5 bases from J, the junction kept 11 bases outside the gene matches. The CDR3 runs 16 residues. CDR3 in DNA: TGTGCCAGCAGTATACCCACTAGCGGGAGAAGGGACGAGCAGTACTTC. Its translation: CASSIPTSGRRDEQYF.

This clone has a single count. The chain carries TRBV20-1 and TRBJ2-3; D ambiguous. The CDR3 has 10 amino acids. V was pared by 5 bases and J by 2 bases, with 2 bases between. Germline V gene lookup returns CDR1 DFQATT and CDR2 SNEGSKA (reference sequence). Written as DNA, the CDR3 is TGCAGTGCTTACACAGATACGCAGTATTTT. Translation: CSAYTDTQYF.

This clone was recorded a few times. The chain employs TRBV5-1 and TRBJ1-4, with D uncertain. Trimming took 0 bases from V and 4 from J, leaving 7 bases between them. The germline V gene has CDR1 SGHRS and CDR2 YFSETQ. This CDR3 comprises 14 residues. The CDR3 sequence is CASSLGAVNEKLFF. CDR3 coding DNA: TGCGCCAGCAGCTTGGGGGCCGTTAATGAAAAACTGTTTTTT. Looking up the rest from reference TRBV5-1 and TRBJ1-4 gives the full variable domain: KAGVTQTPRYLIKTRGQQVTLSCSPISGHRSVSWYQQTPGQGLQFLFEYFSETQRNKGNFPGRFSGRQFSNSRSEMNVSTLELGDSALYLCASSLGAVNEKLFFGSGTQLSVL.

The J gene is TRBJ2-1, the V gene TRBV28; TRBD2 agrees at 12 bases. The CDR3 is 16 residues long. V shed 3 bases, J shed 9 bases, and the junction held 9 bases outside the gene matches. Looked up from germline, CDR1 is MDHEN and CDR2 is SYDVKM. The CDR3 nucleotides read TGTGCCAGCAGTTTGATCGGACTAGCGGGGTCGAGTGAGCAGTTCTTC. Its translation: CASSLIGLAGSSEQFF.

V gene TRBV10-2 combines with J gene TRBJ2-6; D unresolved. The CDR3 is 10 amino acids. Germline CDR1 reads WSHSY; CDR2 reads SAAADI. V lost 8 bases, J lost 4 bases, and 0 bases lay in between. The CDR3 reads CASGANVLTF. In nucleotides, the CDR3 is TGCGCCAGCGGGGCCAACGTCCTGACTTTC.

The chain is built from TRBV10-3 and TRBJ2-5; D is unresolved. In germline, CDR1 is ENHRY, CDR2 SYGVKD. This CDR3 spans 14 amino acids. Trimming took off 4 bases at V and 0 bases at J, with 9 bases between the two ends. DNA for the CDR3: TGTGCCATCAGTGGCGACAAAAACCAAGAGACCCAGTACTTC. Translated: CAISGDKNQETQYF.

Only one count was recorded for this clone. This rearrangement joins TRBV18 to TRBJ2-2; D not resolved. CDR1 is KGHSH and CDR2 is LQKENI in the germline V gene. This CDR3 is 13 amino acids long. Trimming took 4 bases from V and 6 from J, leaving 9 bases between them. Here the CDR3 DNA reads TGTGCCAGCTCACGAGACTCCGCCGGGGAGCTGTTTTTT. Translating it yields CASSRDSAGELFF.

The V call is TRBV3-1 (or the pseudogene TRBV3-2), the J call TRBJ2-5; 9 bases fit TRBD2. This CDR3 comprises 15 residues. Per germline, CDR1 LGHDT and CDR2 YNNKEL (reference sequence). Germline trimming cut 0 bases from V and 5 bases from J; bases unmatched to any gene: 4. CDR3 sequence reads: CASSQEGSGRETQYF. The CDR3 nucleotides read TGTGCCAGCAGCCAAGAGGGGAGCGGGAGGGAGACCCAGTACTTC.

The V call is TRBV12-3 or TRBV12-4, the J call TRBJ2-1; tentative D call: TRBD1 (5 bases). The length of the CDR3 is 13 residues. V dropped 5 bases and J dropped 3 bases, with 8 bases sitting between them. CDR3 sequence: CASSGQGYNEQFF. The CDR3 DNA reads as TGTGCCAGCAGTGGTCAGGGCTACAATGAGCAGTTCTTC.

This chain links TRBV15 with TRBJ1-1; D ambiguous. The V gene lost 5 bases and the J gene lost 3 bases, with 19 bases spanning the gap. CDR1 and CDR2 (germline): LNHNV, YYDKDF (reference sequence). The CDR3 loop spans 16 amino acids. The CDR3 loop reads CATSAPTSPKYTEAFF. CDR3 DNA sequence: TGTGCCACCAGCGCCCCCACGAGCCCTAAATACACTGAAGCTTTCTTT.

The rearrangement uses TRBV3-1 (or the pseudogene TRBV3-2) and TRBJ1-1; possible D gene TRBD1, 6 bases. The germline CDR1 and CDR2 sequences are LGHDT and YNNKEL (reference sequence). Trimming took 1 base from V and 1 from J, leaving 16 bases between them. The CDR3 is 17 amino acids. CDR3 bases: TGTGCCAGCAGCCAAGTCGGATCTATGACAGGGAACACTGAAGCTTTCTTT. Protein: CASSQVGSMTGNTEAFF.

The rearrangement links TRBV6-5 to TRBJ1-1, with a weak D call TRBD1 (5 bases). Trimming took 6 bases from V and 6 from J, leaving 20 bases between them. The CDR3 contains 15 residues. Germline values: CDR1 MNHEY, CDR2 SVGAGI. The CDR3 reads CASSKPVGTSAEAFF. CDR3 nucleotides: TGTGCCAGCAGCAAGCCGGTTGGGACTTCCGCTGAAGCTTTCTTT.

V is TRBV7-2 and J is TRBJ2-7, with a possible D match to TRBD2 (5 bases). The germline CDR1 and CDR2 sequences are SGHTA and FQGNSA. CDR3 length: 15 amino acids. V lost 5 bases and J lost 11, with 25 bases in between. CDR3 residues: CASSQVPPLRGTKYF. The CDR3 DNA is TGTGCCAGCAGCCAAGTGCCCCCCCTTCGGGGAACTAAGTACTTC.

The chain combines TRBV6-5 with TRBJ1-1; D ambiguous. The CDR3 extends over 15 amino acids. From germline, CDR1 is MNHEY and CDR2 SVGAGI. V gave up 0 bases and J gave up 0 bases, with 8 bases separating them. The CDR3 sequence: CASSYSNTLNTEAFF. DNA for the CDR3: TGTGCCAGCAGTTACTCGAATACTCTGAACACTGAAGCTTTCTTT.

CDR3 amino acids: CAISEGREENEQFF. The CDR3 nucleotides are TGTGCCATCAGTGAGGGGCGGGAGGAGAATGAGCAGTTCTTC. The chain uses TRBV10-3 and TRBJ2-1; 8 bases map to TRBD2. This CDR3 region has 14 residues. The germline gives CDR1 ENHRY, CDR2 SYGVKD. V lost 2 bases to trimming and J lost 7 bases; unmatched junction nucleotides: 4.

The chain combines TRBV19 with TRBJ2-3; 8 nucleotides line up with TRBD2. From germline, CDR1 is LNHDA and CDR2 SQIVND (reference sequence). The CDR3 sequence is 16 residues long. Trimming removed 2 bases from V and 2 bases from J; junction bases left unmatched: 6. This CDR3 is CASSIRVGGATDTQYF. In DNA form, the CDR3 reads TGTGCCAGTAGTATACGGGTCGGGGGGGCCACAGATACGCAGTATTTT. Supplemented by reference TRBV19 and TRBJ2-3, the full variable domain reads DGGITQSPKYLFRKEGQNVTLSCEQNLNHDAMYWYRQDPGQGLRLIYYSQIVNDFQKGDIAEGYSVSREKKESFPLTVTSAQKNPTAFYLCASSIRVGGATDTQYFGPGTRLTVL.

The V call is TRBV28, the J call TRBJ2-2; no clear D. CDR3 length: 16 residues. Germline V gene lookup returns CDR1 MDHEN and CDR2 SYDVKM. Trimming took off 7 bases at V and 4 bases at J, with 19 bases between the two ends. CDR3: CASTNVQKYGTGELFF. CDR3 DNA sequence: TGTGCCAGCACCAACGTACAGAAGTACGGCACCGGGGAGCTGTTTTTT.

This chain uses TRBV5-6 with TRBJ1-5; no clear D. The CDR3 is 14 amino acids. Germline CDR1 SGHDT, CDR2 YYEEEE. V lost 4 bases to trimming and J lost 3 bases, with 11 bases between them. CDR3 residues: CASSQFSLNQPQHF. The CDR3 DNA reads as TGTGCCAGCAGCCAATTCTCACTCAATCAGCCCCAGCATTTT. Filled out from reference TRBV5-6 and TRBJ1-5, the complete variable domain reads DAGVTQSPTHLIKTRGQQVTLRCSPKSGHDTVSWYQQALGQGPQFIFQYYEEEERQRGNFPDRFSGHQFPNYSSELNVNALLLGDSALYLCASSQFSLNQPQHFGDGTRLSIL.

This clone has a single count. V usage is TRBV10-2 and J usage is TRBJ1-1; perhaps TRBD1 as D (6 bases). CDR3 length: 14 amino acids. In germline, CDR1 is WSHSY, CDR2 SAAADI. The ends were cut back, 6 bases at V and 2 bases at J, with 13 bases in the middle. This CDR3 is CASRDMTGNTEAFF. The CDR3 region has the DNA TGCGCCAGCAGGGATATGACAGGCAACACTGAAGCTTTCTTT.

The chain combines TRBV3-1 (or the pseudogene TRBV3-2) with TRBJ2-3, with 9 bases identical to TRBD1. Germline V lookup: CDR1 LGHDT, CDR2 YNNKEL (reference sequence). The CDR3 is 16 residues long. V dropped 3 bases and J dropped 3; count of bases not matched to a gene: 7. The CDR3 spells CASSQFGTGFTDTQYF. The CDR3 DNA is TGTGCCAGCAGCCAGTTTGGGACAGGGTTTACAGATACGCAGTATTTT.

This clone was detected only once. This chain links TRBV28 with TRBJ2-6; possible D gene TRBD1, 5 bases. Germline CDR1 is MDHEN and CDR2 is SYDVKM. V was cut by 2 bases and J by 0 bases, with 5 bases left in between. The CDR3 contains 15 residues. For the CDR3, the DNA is TGTGCCAGCAGTTTACAGGGCTCTGGGGCCAACGTCCTGACTTTC. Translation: CASSLQGSGANVLTF.

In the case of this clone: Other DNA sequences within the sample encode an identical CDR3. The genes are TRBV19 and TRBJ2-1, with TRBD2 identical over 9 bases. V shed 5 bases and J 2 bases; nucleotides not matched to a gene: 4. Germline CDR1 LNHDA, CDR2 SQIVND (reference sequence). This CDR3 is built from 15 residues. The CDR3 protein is CASSLTSGPYNEQFF. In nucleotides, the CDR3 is TGTGCCAGTAGTCTGACTAGCGGACCCTACAATGAGCAGTTCTTC. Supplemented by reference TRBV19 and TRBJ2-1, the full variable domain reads DGGITQSPKYLFRKEGQNVTLSCEQNLNHDAMYWYRQDPGQGLRLIYYSQIVNDFQKGDIAEGYSVSREKKESFPLTVTSAQKNPTAFYLCASSLTSGPYNEQFFGPGTRLTVL.

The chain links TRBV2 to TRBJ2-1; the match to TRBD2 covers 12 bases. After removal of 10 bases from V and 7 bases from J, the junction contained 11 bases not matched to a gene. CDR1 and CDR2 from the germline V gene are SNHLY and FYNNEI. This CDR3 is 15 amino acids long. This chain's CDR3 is CANTQTSGSLNEQFF. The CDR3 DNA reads TGTGCCAACACCCAGACTAGCGGGAGTCTAAATGAGCAGTTCTTC.